The following is a T cell receptor (beta chain) sequence with its context. Its cognate antigen is unknown. This specimen comes from a study of vaccination and CD4 T cells after COVID-19. Study as a whole: Collection of post-vaccine samples followed dose two by a median roughly 72 days, spanning a range of 14 to 241. Stimulation used overlapping spike peptides from SARS-CoV-2, HCoV-NL63, HCoV-OC43 and HCoV-229E.

Described treatment: roughly ten-day PBMC culture with coronavirus spike peptide pools or control peptides (ViraFEST assay). ViraFEST used peptide pools to expand antigen-specific T cells and subsequently sequenced their TCRs. There are 14 residues in the CDR3. CDR1 is LNHDA, CDR2 SQIVND, per germline (reference sequence). V was shortened by 0 bases and J by 6 bases, with 9 bases between the two germline ends. The Oncomine TCR Beta short-read assay was what sequenced the DNA obtained from cultured CD4+ T cells. Using its own MiXCR run on the PCR reads, TCRdb lists one record per CDR3 protein. The table shows fewer than 13,000 distinct CDR3 sequences, with approximately 48% occurring only once.

V gene TRBV19 combines with J gene TRBJ1-5, with D unclear. The receptor was derived from a human donor who had recovered from COVID-19. The specimen sequenced was CD4+ T cells from blood, cultured in vitro. CDR3: CASSIESLGQPQHF. The CDR3 DNA reads as TGTGCCAGTAGTATAGAAAGTTTGGGTCAGCCCCAGCATTTT.